The 21 T cell receptor beta chains below were found in one sample sequenced in a study of graft-versus-host responses after intestinal transplantation. These receptors have no identified antigens. Profiled with immunoSEQ multiplex PCR; TCRdb holds only in-frame clones, not every one. This table has tens of thousands of clones, 85% to 95% appearing once. The source was unstimulated CD8+ T cells sorted from spleen or lymph node cells, collected before transplant. The source is a human donor who was the organ donor for an intestinal transplant.

This chain links TRBV11-2 with TRBJ2-3, with D unresolved. Trimming shortened V by 0 bases and J by 8 bases, and 6 bases separated the two germline ends. The CDR3 is 12 amino acids. CDR1 is SGHAT, CDR2 FQNNGV, per germline. The CDR3 region is CASSLDTVTQYF. The CDR3 DNA sequence: TGTGCCAGCAGCTTAGATACGGTTACGCAGTATTTT.

This clone has just one count. One end of the junction does not line up with germline, which may come from a read error. V is TRBV7-2 and J is TRBJ1-5, with 7 bases matching TRBD1. The CDR3 sequence is 17 residues long. Germline V gives CDR1 SGHTA, CDR2 FQGNSA. DNA for the CDR3: TGTGCCGGCAGCTTGGAAATCGGGACAGAGAGCAATCAGCCCCAGCATTTT. Protein: CAGSLEIGTESNQPQHF.

This sequence joins TRBV6-6 and TRBJ2-7; D ambiguous. Trimming pared 0 bases from V and 2 bases from J, leaving 8 bases between. The CDR3 has 14 residues. The germline gives CDR1 MNHNY, CDR2 SVGAGI (reference sequence). The CDR3 coding sequence is TGTGCCAGCAGTTACTCAGAAAGTCCCTACGAGCAGTACTTC. This sequence encodes CASSYSESPYEQYF.

The rearrangement links TRBV9 to TRBJ1-1, with a possible D match to TRBD1 (5 bases). Per the germline V gene, CDR1 is SGDLS and CDR2 is YYNGEE. The length of the CDR3 is 14 residues. Trimming cost V 0 bases and J 4 bases, with 10 bases left between them. The CDR3 region has the DNA TGTGCCAGCAGCGTAGGAACGGGGGGCACTGAAGCTTTCTTT. Protein: CASSVGTGGTEAFF.

J is TRBJ1-6 and V is TRBV27; no definite D call. Trimming removed 5 bases from V and 3 bases from J, with 17 bases in between. CDR1 is MNHEY, CDR2 SMNVEV, per germline (reference sequence). The CDR3 length is 17 residues. DNA of the CDR3: TGTGCCAGCAGTCTACCACCTGGACCGAGCTATAATTCACCCCTCCACTTT. This codes for CASSLPPGPSYNSPLHF.

CDR3 residues: CASSRGPTDTQYF. The DNA for the CDR3 is TGCGCCAGCAGCAGGGGCCCCACAGATACGCAGTATTTT. V and J are TRBV10-1 and TRBJ2-3; D perhaps matches TRBD1 (6 bases). The germline V gene has CDR1 WNHNN and CDR2 SYGVQD (reference sequence). The ends were cut back, 6 bases at V and 2 bases at J, with 9 bases in the middle. The CDR3 totals 13 residues.

This chain uses TRBV7-9 with TRBJ2-3; TRBD1 is a possible D gene (6 bases). Trimming pared 5 bases from V and 5 bases from J, leaving 17 bases between. The CDR3 spans 15 residues. The germline CDR1 and CDR2 sequences are SEHNR and FQNEAQ (reference sequence). The CDR3: CASSPSFQGKDTQYF. CDR3 nucleotides: TGTGCCAGCAGCCCCAGTTTTCAGGGGAAAGATACGCAGTATTTT.

The chain carries TRBV15 and TRBJ1-6; D is possibly TRBD1 (6 bases). Trimming took off 0 bases at V and 0 bases at J, with 15 bases between the two ends. Germline V lookup: CDR1 LNHNV, CDR2 YYDKDF (reference sequence). This CDR3 comprises 19 residues. CDR3 sequence (DNA): TGTGCCACCAGCAGAGATAGGTGGACAGAGAGCTCCTATAATTCACCCCTCCACTTT. This codes for CATSRDRWTESSYNSPLHF.

CDR3 region: CASSPGQVNTEAFF. In DNA form, the CDR3 reads TGTGCCAGCAGCCCCGGACAGGTGAACACTGAAGCTTTCTTT. This sequence joins TRBV7-3 and TRBJ1-1; 7 nucleotides align to TRBD1. Trimming at V came to 5 bases and at J to 0 bases, leaving 3 bases not matched to a gene. Germline CDR1 reads SGHTA; CDR2 reads FQGTGA. The CDR3 covers 14 residues.

This chain joins TRBV10-1 and TRBJ1-1; D is undetermined. CDR1 and CDR2 (germline): WNHNN, SYGVQD (reference sequence). V was shortened by 3 bases and J by 5 bases, with 7 bases between the two germline ends. The CDR3 is made up of 12 amino acids. CDR3 coding DNA: TGCGCCAGCAGTGATCCCAGTACTGAAGCTTTCTTT. Protein: CASSDPSTEAFF.

The chain links TRBV27 to TRBJ1-1; no clear D. The CDR3 runs to 14 residues. Trimming cost V 5 bases and J 4 bases, with 14 bases left between them. Germline-derived CDR1 and CDR2 are MNHEY and SMNVEV (reference sequence). This CDR3 reads CASSPKAVFTEAFF. DNA for the CDR3: TGTGCCAGCAGTCCCAAGGCCGTCTTCACTGAAGCTTTCTTT.

This clone appeared once. The chain uses TRBV2 and TRBJ1-4, with D hard to call. Per the germline V gene, CDR1 is SNHLY and CDR2 is FYNNEI. The CDR3 is made up of 14 amino acids. The V gene lost 3 bases and the J gene lost 8 bases, with 13 bases spanning the gap. In DNA, the CDR3 is TGTGCCAGCAGTGATTCCGGGAAAGGGGAAAAACTGTTTTTT. As protein: CASSDSGKGEKLFF.

The J gene is TRBJ1-1, the V gene TRBV7-6, with D unresolved. From germline, CDR1 is SGHVS and CDR2 FNYEAQ. The CDR3 totals 15 residues. The ends were cut back, 3 bases at V and 0 bases at J, with 11 bases in the middle. Written as DNA, the CDR3 is TGTGCCAGCAGCTTGGACGGTAGAATGAACACTGAAGCTTTCTTT. It specifies CASSLDGRMNTEAFF.

This sequence joins TRBV27 and TRBJ2-7; TRBD2 is a possible D gene (5 bases). The germline V gene has CDR1 MNHEY and CDR2 SMNVEV (reference sequence). The germline V and J ends were trimmed by 4 bases and 1 base, with 5 bases remaining between them. There are 12 residues in the CDR3. This CDR3 reads CASSSGSYEQYF. In DNA form, the CDR3 reads TGTGCCAGCAGTTCGGGATCCTACGAGCAGTACTTC.

V is TRBV4-1 and J is TRBJ1-2; tentatively, D is TRBD1 (6 bases). The germline V and J ends were trimmed by 1 base and 4 bases, with 16 bases remaining between them. The CDR3 extends over 16 amino acids. Germline CDR1 and CDR2: MGHRA and YSYEKL. CDR3 loop: CASSQVPKGGIYGYTF. The CDR3 region has the DNA TGCGCCAGCAGCCAAGTGCCAAAGGGGGGAATCTATGGCTACACCTTC.

V usage is TRBV14 and J usage is TRBJ2-1; unclear D gene. Germline V gene lookup returns CDR1 SGHDN and CDR2 FVKESK. V lost 4 bases and J lost 6, with 7 bases in between. The length of the CDR3 is 12 residues. CDR3: CASSLQANEQFF. The CDR3 DNA reads TGTGCCAGCAGCCTTCAGGCCAATGAGCAGTTCTTC.

The gene calls are TRBV28 and TRBJ2-2, with D tentatively TRBD1 or TRBD2 (6 bases each). The CDR3 extends over 16 amino acids. V lost 6 bases and J lost 4, with 18 bases in between. Germline CDR1 reads MDHEN; CDR2 reads SYDVKM. CDR3 region: CASSGTGAVSTGELFF. For the CDR3, the DNA is TGTGCCAGCAGCGGCACGGGGGCCGTAAGCACCGGGGAGCTGTTTTTT.

The rearrangement uses TRBV10-3 and TRBJ2-3, with 7 bases that match TRBD1. The CDR3 totals 17 residues. CDR1 and CDR2 from the germline V gene are ENHRY and SYGVKD. The V segment lost 0 bases and the J segment 0 bases; nucleotides outside the gene matches: 6. Written as DNA, the CDR3 is TGTGCCATCAGTGAGTCCGGGACAGCCTCTAGCACAGATACGCAGTATTTT. This encodes CAISESGTASSTDTQYF.

Written as DNA, the CDR3 is TGCGCCAGCAGCCCGAGGGGAGCTAACTATGGCTACACCTTC. This translates into CASSPRGANYGYTF. The rearrangement uses TRBV4-1 and TRBJ1-2, with D perhaps matching TRBD1 (5 bases). Germline V gene data show CDR1 as MGHRA and CDR2 as YSYEKL. V was pared by 4 bases and J by 0 bases, with 9 bases between. The CDR3 is 14 amino acids.

The sample holds one count of this clone. This chain uses TRBV4-3 with TRBJ1-1; TRBD1 is a possible D gene (5 bases). Trimming removed 0 bases from V and 2 bases from J, with 31 bases in between. Germline values: CDR1 LGHNA, CDR2 YSLEER. This CDR3 is 22 amino acids long. CDR3 sequence (DNA): TGCGCCAGCAGCCAAGAGGATTATCCGGGTCCGGGGCGGATCACAGGCAACACTGAAGCTTTCTTT. This sequence encodes CASSQEDYPGPGRITGNTEAFF.

The chain joins TRBV18 to TRBJ1-2, with unresolved D. This CDR3 is 15 amino acids long. The V end lost 4 bases, the J end lost 0 bases, and 12 bases lay between the germline ends. Germline lookup yields CDR1 KGHSH and CDR2 LQKENI. The CDR3 here is CASSRPFSTNYGYTF. The CDR3 region has the DNA TGTGCCAGCTCACGGCCCTTCAGTACTAACTATGGCTACACCTTC.